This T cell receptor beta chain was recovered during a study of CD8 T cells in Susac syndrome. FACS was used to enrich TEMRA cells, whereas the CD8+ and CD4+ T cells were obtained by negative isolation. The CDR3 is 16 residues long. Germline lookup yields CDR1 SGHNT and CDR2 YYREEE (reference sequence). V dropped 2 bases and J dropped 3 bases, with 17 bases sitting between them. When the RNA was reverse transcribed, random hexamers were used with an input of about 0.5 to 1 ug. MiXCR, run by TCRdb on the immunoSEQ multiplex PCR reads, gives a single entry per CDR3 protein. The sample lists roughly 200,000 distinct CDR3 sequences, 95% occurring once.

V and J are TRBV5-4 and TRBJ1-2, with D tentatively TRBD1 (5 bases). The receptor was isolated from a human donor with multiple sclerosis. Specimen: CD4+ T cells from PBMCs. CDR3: CASSFPRAGLYYGYTF. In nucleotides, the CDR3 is TGTGCCAGCAGCTTCCCGCGTGCAGGGCTTTACTATGGCTACACCTTC.